These T cell receptor beta chains were read from a single sample in a study of T cells after yellow fever vaccination. MiXCR, applied by TCRdb to the 5' RACE reads, yields one record per CDR3 protein. The sample yields roughly 85,000 distinct CDR3 sequences, about an eighth seen once. The specimen was CD8+ T cells not binding an NS4B(214-222) dextramer, sorted from PBMCs, collected about 20 days after the first yellow fever vaccination. Receptors were obtained from a man in his late teens or twenties who received the YFV17D yellow fever vaccine. Both conserved end residues are part of each CDR3. Each record gives: CDR3 DNA, CDR3 protein, J gene, clone size, V gene, D gene. A D gene is named only where the DNA matches it firmly. Some rows mark clone size as missing; the rest say once, few, many or name a class of expanded clone.

cdr3_nt: TGTGCTAGTCGGAGGTCCACCGGGGAGCTGTTTTTT
cdr3_aa: CASRRSTGELFF
j_call: TRBJ2-2
clone_size: -
v_call: TRBV12-5
d_call: -

cdr3_nt: TGTGCCAGCAGTTTGTCCGAGGCCTCCTACGAGCAGTACTTC
cdr3_aa: CASSLSEASYEQYF
j_call: TRBJ2-7
clone_size: -
v_call: TRBV12-3/TRBV12-4
d_call: -

cdr3_nt: TGTGCCAGCAGCGGGGGAGGGGCCAAAGATACGCAGTATTTT
cdr3_aa: CASSGGGAKDTQYF
j_call: TRBJ2-3
clone_size: few
v_call: TRBV25-1
d_call: TRBD2

cdr3_nt: TGTGCCAGCAGCTTAGGAGCGGGGAGAAACAATGAGCAGTTCTTC
cdr3_aa: CASSLGAGRNNEQFF
j_call: TRBJ2-1
clone_size: -
v_call: TRBV11-2
d_call: TRBD2

cdr3_nt: TGTGCCAGCAGCCAAGAGGGATCTCGGGGCGCAGGCTATACGCAGTATTTT
cdr3_aa: CASSQEGSRGAGYTQYF
j_call: TRBJ2-3
clone_size: -
v_call: TRBV4-2
d_call: -

cdr3_nt: TGTGCCAGCAGTTTTCGCCCATCCGACGGGAGAAGCGGTGAGCAGTTCTTC
cdr3_aa: CASSFRPSDGRSGEQFF
j_call: TRBJ2-1
clone_size: few
v_call: TRBV12-3/TRBV12-4
d_call: -

cdr3_nt: TGTGCCAGCAGCGTGAGGGGGACCGGCCGGAACACTGAAGCTTTCTTT
cdr3_aa: CASSVRGTGRNTEAFF
j_call: TRBJ1-1
clone_size: once
v_call: TRBV7-6
d_call: -

cdr3_nt: TGTGCCAGCAGTCACGACAGGGGAATCGCAGATACGCAGTATTTT
cdr3_aa: CASSHDRGIADTQYF
j_call: TRBJ2-3
clone_size: -
v_call: TRBV12-3/TRBV12-4
d_call: TRBD1

cdr3_nt: TGCGCCAGCAGCACCAAAACAGGGAGCTCCTATAATTCACCCCTCCACTTT
cdr3_aa: CASSTKTGSSYNSPLHF
j_call: TRBJ1-6
clone_size: few
v_call: TRBV4-1
d_call: -

cdr3_nt: TGTGCCAGCAGCTACAGCCGGAATGAGCAGTTCTTC
cdr3_aa: CASSYSRNEQFF
j_call: TRBJ2-1
clone_size: -
v_call: TRBV7-6
d_call: -

cdr3_nt: TGCGCCAGCAGCCACCGGACAGGGCTAGTTGGGGCCAACGTCCTGACTTTC
cdr3_aa: CASSHRTGLVGANVLTF
j_call: TRBJ2-6
clone_size: -
v_call: TRBV4-1
d_call: TRBD1

cdr3_nt: TGTGCCAGCAGTTACTCGGGACGGACACAAGAGACCCAGTACTTC
cdr3_aa: CASSYSGRTQETQYF
j_call: TRBJ2-5
clone_size: -
v_call: TRBV6-5
d_call: -

cdr3_nt: TGCAGTGCCACGGGACAGGCCCCCTCCGGGAGGACTGAAGCTTTCTTT
cdr3_aa: CSATGQAPSGRTEAFF
j_call: TRBJ1-1
clone_size: few
v_call: TRBV20-1
d_call: TRBD1

cdr3_nt: TGCGCCAGCAGCCAACTCGGAGCTGGAGGAACAGATACGCAGTATTTT
cdr3_aa: CASSQLGAGGTDTQYF
j_call: TRBJ2-3
clone_size: -
v_call: TRBV4-3
d_call: -

cdr3_nt: TGTGCCAGCAGTCGTTACGGGACAGGGAGTGGAGATACGCAGTATTTT
cdr3_aa: CASSRYGTGSGDTQYF
j_call: TRBJ2-3
clone_size: few
v_call: TRBV27
d_call: TRBD1

cdr3_nt: TGCGCCAGCAGCCAAGTGGGTAAGGTGTCCTACAATGAGCAGTTCTTC
cdr3_aa: CASSQVGKVSYNEQFF
j_call: TRBJ2-1
clone_size: -
v_call: TRBV4-3
d_call: -

cdr3_nt: TGCGCCAGCAGCTGGCGCACCCAGGATTACGAGCAGTACTTC
cdr3_aa: CASSWRTQDYEQYF
j_call: TRBJ2-7
clone_size: -
v_call: TRBV5-1
d_call: -

cdr3_nt: TGTGCCAGCCGGGACAGGGCGAGCACAGATACGCAGTATTTT
cdr3_aa: CASRDRASTDTQYF
j_call: TRBJ2-3
clone_size: -
v_call: TRBV6-4
d_call: TRBD1

cdr3_nt: TGCGCCAGCAGCCAAGAAAGGGCTAGCGGGGGACAAGAGACCCAGTACTTC
cdr3_aa: CASSQERASGGQETQYF
j_call: TRBJ2-5
clone_size: few
v_call: TRBV4-3
d_call: TRBD2

cdr3_nt: TGTGCCAGCAGCCCCGGAGGGGGGGCCCCCGGGGAGCTGTTTTTT
cdr3_aa: CASSPGGGAPGELFF
j_call: TRBJ2-2
clone_size: -
v_call: TRBV9
d_call: -

cdr3_nt: TGTGCCAGCAGCTTAGCAGTCTACAATGAGCAGTTCTTC
cdr3_aa: CASSLAVYNEQFF
j_call: TRBJ2-1
clone_size: few
v_call: TRBV5-6
d_call: -

cdr3_nt: TGTGCCAGCAGCTTAGCGCCACCGATTAGCAATCAGCCCCAGCATTTT
cdr3_aa: CASSLAPPISNQPQHF
j_call: TRBJ1-5
clone_size: -
v_call: TRBV7-6
d_call: -

cdr3_nt: TGTGCCAGCAGCAATGATGCTGATCTGCCAGGGCGATACTCGTACGAGCAGTACTTC
cdr3_aa: CASSNDADLPGRYSYEQYF
j_call: TRBJ2-7
clone_size: few
v_call: TRBV21-1
d_call: -

cdr3_nt: TGTGCCAGCAGCTCCGGTTTACTAGCGGGGACCCAGTACTTC
cdr3_aa: CASSSGLLAGTQYF
j_call: TRBJ2-5
clone_size: -
v_call: TRBV13
d_call: TRBD2

cdr3_nt: TGTGCCAGCAGTTTATACCCTCATGAGCAGTTCTTC
cdr3_aa: CASSLYPHEQFF
j_call: TRBJ2-1
clone_size: few
v_call: TRBV27
d_call: -

cdr3_nt: TGTGCCAGCAGCCAAGAGGCGCACAGGGGGCTTGGAGGCGAAAAACTGTTTTTT
cdr3_aa: CASSQEAHRGLGGEKLFF
j_call: TRBJ1-4
clone_size: few
v_call: TRBV4-2
d_call: TRBD1

cdr3_nt: TGCGCCAGCAGCCCCGAAACGATCAGGGAGACCCAGTACTTC
cdr3_aa: CASSPETIRETQYF
j_call: TRBJ2-5
clone_size: -
v_call: TRBV4-1
d_call: -